The present T cell receptor beta chain was sequenced within a study of blood T cell repertoires in COVID-19. At the level of the study: Whether acute or convalescent, the COVID-19 samples came from the United States, Italy and Spain. PBMCs, B-cell-depleted T cells, or T cells were the source of the cDNA or gDNA that made up the material.

Germline trimming cut 6 bases from V and 6 bases from J; bases unmatched to any gene: 10. This CDR3 spans 15 amino acids. Germline CDR1 LGHDT, CDR2 YNNKEL (reference sequence). Original data processing: Amplification of reference gene primers provided the estimated nucleated cell counts. Clones were read by immunoSEQ multiplex PCR, and TCRdb kept only the in-frame ones, dropping some. The V and J calls and the clone size are those of that table, but D and trimming were determined from the DNA. This sample yields about 160,000 clones, of which 85% to 95% are seen a single time; 3.5% to 5% belongs to the top ten.

The chain combines TRBV3-1 (or the pseudogene TRBV3-2) with TRBJ2-7; 11 bases agree with TRBD1. Sequenced sample: peripheral blood. The receptor's source is a woman aged 45 to 65 with acute or convalescent COVID-19. The CDR3 DNA follows: TGTGCCAGCAGACGGGACAGGGGGACGTTAGGCGAGCAGTACTTC. Translation gives CASRRDRGTLGEQYF.